The rows below give T cell receptor beta chains drawn from one sample of a study of cytomegalovirus exposure and HLA in healthy donors. TCRdb's copy holds only in-frame clones and misses some; the assay was immunoSEQ multiplex PCR. The data hold about 140,000 clones, with roughly 66% observed a single time. The sample comprised PBMCs. These TCRs come from a woman aged 55-69 years in good health and CMV-seronegative. CDR3s include the opening cysteine and the closing phenylalanine or tryptophan. A D gene is named only where the DNA matches it firmly. Only part of the rows carry a size: once, few, many, or a class if the clone is expanded.

NA	NA	TRBJ1-1	TRBV18	TGTGCCAGCTCAACCACCCCCCAGGCTGAAGCTTTCTTT	CASSTTPQAEAFF
few	TRBD1	TRBJ1-1	TRBV28	TGTGCCAGCAGTGGCGGGACAGTAATCGCGGGATACACTGAAGCTTTCTTT	CASSGGTVIAGYTEAFF
NA	NA	TRBJ1-5	TRBV2	TGTGCCAGCAGTGAACGGCGGGGGAATCAGCCCCAGCATTTT	CASSERRGNQPQHF
NA	TRBD1	TRBJ2-6	TRBV5-1	TGCGCCAGTGACAGGGATGGGGCCAACGTCCTGACTTTC	CASDRDGANVLTF
few	TRBD2	TRBJ2-7	TRBV7-2	TGTGCCAGCGGCCCTCAGCGGGAGTCAGTGCAGTACTTC	CASGPQRESVQYF
NA	TRBD2	TRBJ2-1	TRBV6-6	TGTGCCAGCAGCCGACTAGCGGTTGACAATGAGCAGTTCTTC	CASSRLAVDNEQFF
NA	NA	TRBJ2-7	TRBV5-6	TGTGCCAGCAGCTTGGCGTCCTACGAGCAGTACTTC	CASSLASYEQYF
once	TRBD2	TRBJ2-1	TRBV7-9	TGTGCCAGCAGCTTAGAGGGGCTAGCGGGAGCGGGTGAGCAGTTCTTC	CASSLEGLAGAGEQFF
NA	TRBD2	TRBJ2-5	TRBV5-1	TGCGCCAGCAGCAGAGCCGGGACTAGCGTACCGGAGGACCAGTACTTC	CASSRAGTSVPEDQYF
once	NA	TRBJ1-5	TRBV7-8	TGTGCCAGCAGCCCCTACAGGGTAGGGAGCAATCAGCCCCAGCATTTT	CASSPYRVGSNQPQHF
few	TRBD1	TRBJ1-4	TRBV28	TGTGCCAGCAGTTCCCCGGGACAGGGGGATGAAAAACTGTTTTTT	CASSSPGQGDEKLFF
NA	NA	TRBJ2-1	TRBV29-1	TGCAGCGCCAACAGGGTATCGGATGAGCAGTTCTTC	CSANRVSDEQFF
NA	NA	TRBJ2-6	TRBV27	TGTGCCAGCAGTTTCTGGGGGACAAACTCTGGGGCCAACGTCCTGACTTTC	CASSFWGTNSGANVLTF
NA	NA	TRBJ2-1	TRBV5-1	TGCGCCAGCAGCTTCGACCAAGCGGCCTACAATGAGCAGTTCTTC	CASSFDQAAYNEQFF
few	TRBD1	TRBJ2-5	TRBV29-1	TGCAGCGTTGTGTACGGGACAGGGGCCCAAGAGACCCAGTACTTC	CSVVYGTGAQETQYF
NA	NA	TRBJ2-3	TRBV5-4	TGTGCCAGCAGCCCGGAGGGAGCGGCCCCTCTTAGCACAGATACGCAGTATTTT	CASSPEGAAPLSTDTQYF
NA	NA	TRBJ2-1	TRBV7-2	TGTGCCAGCAGCTTAGTCGGGTACAATGAGCAGTTCTTC	CASSLVGYNEQFF
NA	NA	TRBJ1-4	TRBV27	TGTGCCAGCAGTTTCACCCGGAGGGATCCAAAACTGTTTTTT	CASSFTRRDPKLFF
NA	TRBD1	TRBJ1-2	TRBV10-3	TGTGCCATCAGTGCCATACAAACAGGGGCCGGCTACACCTTC	CAISAIQTGAGYTF
NA	NA	TRBJ2-5	TRBV11-2	TGTGCCAGCAGCACCTCCGGAGAGACCCAGTACTTC	CASSTSGETQYF
NA	TRBD2	TRBJ2-3	TRBV19	TGTGCCAGTAGTACCAATAGCGGGAGTACGCAGTATTTT	CASSTNSGSTQYF
NA	TRBD1	TRBJ2-1	TRBV29-1	TGCAGCGTTCAAGGGGGGACAGGGGCCTACAATGAGCAGTTCTTC	CSVQGGTGAYNEQFF
NA	TRBD1	TRBJ2-2	TRBV9	TGTGCCAGCAGCCCCGGACAGGTTGCCGGGGAGCTGTTTTTT	CASSPGQVAGELFF
NA	NA	TRBJ1-5	TRBV2	TGTGCCAGCAGTGAGCGGTATAGCAATCAGCCCCAGCATTTT	CASSERYSNQPQHF
few	TRBD2	TRBJ2-5	TRBV7-7	TGTGCCAGCAGCCCCGGACTAGTTTCCCCAGAGACCCAGTACTTC	CASSPGLVSPETQYF
few	TRBD1	TRBJ1-4	TRBV7-9	TGTGCCAGCAGCCACGGACAGGGGCTGGGAGGCGAAAAACTGTTTTTT	CASSHGQGLGGEKLFF
NA	TRBD1	TRBJ2-1	TRBV5-1	TGCGCCAGCAGCTTGGGAGGGGGCGACTACAATGAGCAGTTCTTC	CASSLGGGDYNEQFF
once	TRBD2	TRBJ2-1	TRBV28	TGTGCCAGCAGTTCCTGGGTGGGGGGGGACAATGAGCAGTTCTTC	CASSSWVGGDNEQFF
NA	NA	TRBJ2-2	TRBV6-5	TGTGCCAGCAGTCCCCGCGTATCGAACACCGGGGAGCTGTTTTTT	CASSPRVSNTGELFF
NA	TRBD1	TRBJ2-5	TRBV12-5	TGTGCTAGTGGCCCTGGGACAGCCCAAGAGACCCAGTACTTC	CASGPGTAQETQYF